This T cell receptor (beta chain) was identified during a study of T cells in Graves' hyperthyroidism and ophthalmopathy. RNA transcripts were the template for amplifying TCR beta CDR3 regions. The HTBI set primed first-round TCR CDR3 RT-PCR. TCRdb reanalysed the multiplex PCR reads using MiXCR and keeps one entry per CDR3 protein. Of hundreds of thousands of distinct CDR3 sequences listed, about 17% are singletons. In its sample, this clonotype was seen a few times. Trimming cost V 2 bases and J 4 bases, with 12 bases left between them. This CDR3 has 15 amino acids. Germline V gene lookup returns CDR1 SGHNT and CDR2 YENEEA.

This clonotype was sampled from a woman aged 45-65 years with Graves' hyperthyroidism that later progressed to Graves' ophthalmopathy. The chain employs TRBV11-3 and TRBJ2-1, with D possibly TRBD2 on 5 matching bases. Sequenced input: blood. The CDR3 protein is CASSLKTGLYNEQFF. DNA for the CDR3: TGTGCCAGCAGCTTAAAGACGGGGTTGTACAATGAGCAGTTCTTC.